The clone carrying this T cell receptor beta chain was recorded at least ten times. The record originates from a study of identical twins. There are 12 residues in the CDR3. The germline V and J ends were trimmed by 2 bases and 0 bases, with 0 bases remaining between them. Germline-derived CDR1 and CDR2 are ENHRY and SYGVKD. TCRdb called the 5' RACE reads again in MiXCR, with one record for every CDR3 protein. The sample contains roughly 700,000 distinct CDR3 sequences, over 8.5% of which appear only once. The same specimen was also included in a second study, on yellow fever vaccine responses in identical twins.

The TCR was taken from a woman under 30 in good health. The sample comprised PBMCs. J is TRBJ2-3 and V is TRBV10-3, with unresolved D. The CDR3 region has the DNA TGTGCCATCAGTGAGAGCACAGATACGCAGTATTTT. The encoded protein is CAISESTDTQYF.